One TCR beta chain is described in this entry. This sample was taken from a study of blood T cell repertoires in COVID-19. The table came from immunoSEQ multiplex PCR; TCRdb's copy has only in-frame clones and leaves some out. In the table there are about 50,000 clones, roughly 89% of which are singletons. The germline gives CDR1 PRHDT, CDR2 FYEKMQ (reference sequence). V trimming: 5 bases; J trimming: 8 bases; junction bases outside the gene matches: 6. This CDR3 comprises 15 residues. Sequenced sample: peripheral blood. The chain carries TRBV13 and TRBJ2-1; 13 positions agree with TRBD2. This receptor was identified in a woman aged 55-75 years with COVID-19, enrolled during active disease. The DNA for the CDR3 is TGTGCCAGCAGCACAACTAGCGGGGGGGAATATGAGCAGTTCTTC. Protein sequence: CASSTTSGGEYEQFF.